These 2 T cell receptor beta chains were all obtained from the same sample, sequenced in a study of blood T cell repertoires in COVID-19. Here immunoSEQ multiplex PCR was the method, and the copy in TCRdb shows in-frame clones only, minus some. The data contain 60,000 to 70,000 clones, 65% to 90% of them singletons. Specimen: peripheral blood. The receptors derive from a man older than 75 with acute or convalescent COVID-19.

The chain recombines TRBV4-1 with TRBJ1-2; 7 positions match TRBD1. From germline, CDR1 is MGHRA and CDR2 YSYEKL. V was pared by 0 bases and J by 2 bases, with 3 bases of the junction left unmatched. The CDR3 sequence is 15 residues long. Written as DNA, the CDR3 is TGCGCCAGCAGCCAAGAGACAGGGCCCAACTATGGCTACACCTTC. This encodes CASSQETGPNYGYTF.

The V gene is TRBV12-3 or TRBV12-4, the J gene TRBJ2-1; TRBD2 is a possible D gene (5 bases). CDR3 length: 13 amino acids. The V end was cut by 4 bases, the J end by 12 bases, with 16 bases between. In DNA, the CDR3 is TGTGCCAGCAGTTCTAATCAAGGTGGGAGGCAGTTCTTC. Protein: CASSSNQGGRQFF.